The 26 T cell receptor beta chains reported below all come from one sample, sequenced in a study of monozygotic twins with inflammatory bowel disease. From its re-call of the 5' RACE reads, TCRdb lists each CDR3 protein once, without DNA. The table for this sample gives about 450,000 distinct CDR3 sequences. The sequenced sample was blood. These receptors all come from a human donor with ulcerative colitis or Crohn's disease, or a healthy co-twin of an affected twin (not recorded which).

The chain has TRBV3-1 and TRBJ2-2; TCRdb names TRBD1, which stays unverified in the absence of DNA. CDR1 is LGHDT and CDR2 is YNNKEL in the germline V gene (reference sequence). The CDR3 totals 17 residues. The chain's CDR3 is CASSQAGRGRNTGELFF.

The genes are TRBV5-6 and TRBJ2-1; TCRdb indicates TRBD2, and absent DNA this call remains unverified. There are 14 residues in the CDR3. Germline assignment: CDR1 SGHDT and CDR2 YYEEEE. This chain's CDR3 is CASSLGEGYNEQFF.

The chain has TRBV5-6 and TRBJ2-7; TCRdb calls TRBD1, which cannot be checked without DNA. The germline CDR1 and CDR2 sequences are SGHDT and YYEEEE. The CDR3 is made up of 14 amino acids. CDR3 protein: CASSRRDRDHEPYF.

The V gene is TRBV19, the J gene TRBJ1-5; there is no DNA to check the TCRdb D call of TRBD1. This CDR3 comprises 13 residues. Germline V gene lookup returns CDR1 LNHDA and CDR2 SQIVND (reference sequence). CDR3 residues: CASVDRGNQPQHF.

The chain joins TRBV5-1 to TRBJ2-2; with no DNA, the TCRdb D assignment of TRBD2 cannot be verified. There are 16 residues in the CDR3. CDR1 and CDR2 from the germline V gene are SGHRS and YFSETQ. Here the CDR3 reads CASSLRAGENTGELFF.

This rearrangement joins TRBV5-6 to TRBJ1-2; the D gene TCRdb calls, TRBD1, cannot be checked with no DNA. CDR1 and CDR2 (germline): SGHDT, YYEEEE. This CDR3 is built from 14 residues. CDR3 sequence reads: CASSFSPTGDGYTF.

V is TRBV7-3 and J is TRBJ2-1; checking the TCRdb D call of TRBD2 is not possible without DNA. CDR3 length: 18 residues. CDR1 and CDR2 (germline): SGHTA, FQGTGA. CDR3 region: CASSLKGGTPISYNEQFF.

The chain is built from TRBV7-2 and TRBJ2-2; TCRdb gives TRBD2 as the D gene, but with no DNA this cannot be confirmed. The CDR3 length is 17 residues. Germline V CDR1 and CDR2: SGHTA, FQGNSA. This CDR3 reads CASSLGYGGRAAGELFF.

CDR3: CASTRRLAISGELFF. The chain joins TRBV7-9 to TRBJ2-2; TCRdb proposes TRBD2, but this gene call is untestable without DNA. The CDR3 runs 15 residues. Germline V gene sequence: CDR1 SEHNR, CDR2 FQNEAQ (reference sequence).

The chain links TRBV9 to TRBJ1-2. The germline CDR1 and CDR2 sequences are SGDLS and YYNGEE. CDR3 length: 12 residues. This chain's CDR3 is CASSVATGSPHF.

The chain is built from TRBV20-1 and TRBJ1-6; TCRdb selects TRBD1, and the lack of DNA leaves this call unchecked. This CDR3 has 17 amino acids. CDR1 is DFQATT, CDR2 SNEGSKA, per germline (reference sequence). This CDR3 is CSARAQGATFYNSPLHF.

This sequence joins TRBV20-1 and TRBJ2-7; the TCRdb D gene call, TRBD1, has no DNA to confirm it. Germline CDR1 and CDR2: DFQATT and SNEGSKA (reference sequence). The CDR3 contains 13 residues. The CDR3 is CSVWAGDSYEQYF.

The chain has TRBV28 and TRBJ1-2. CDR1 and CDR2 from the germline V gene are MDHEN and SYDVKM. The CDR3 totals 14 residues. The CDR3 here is CASSLTTVDYGYTF.

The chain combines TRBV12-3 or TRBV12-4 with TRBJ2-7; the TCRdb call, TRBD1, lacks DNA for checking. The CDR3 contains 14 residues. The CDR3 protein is CASSSTGSVIEQYF.

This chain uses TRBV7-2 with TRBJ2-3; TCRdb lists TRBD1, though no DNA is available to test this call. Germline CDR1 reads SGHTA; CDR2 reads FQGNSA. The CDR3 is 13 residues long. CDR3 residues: CASSPTDPGRRYF. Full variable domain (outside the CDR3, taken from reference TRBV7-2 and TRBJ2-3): GAGVSQSPSNKVTEKGKDVELRCDPISGHTALYWYRQSLGQGLEFLIYFQGNSAPDKSGLPSDRFSAERTGGSVSTLTIQRTQQEDSAVYLCASSPTDPGRRYFGPGTRLTVL.

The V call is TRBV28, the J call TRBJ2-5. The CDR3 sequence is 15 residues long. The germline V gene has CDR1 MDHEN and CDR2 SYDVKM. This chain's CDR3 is CASKAGSANQETQYF. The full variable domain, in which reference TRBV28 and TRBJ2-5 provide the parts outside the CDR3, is DVKVTQSSRYLVKRTGEKVFLECVQDMDHENMFWYRQDPGLGLRLIYFSYDVKMKEKGDIPEGYSVSREKKERFSLILESASTNQTSMYLCASKAGSANQETQYFGPGTRLLVL.

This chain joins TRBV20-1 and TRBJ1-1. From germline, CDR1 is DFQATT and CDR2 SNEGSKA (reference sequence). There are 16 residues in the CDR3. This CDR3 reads CSARGPPTAMNTEAFF.

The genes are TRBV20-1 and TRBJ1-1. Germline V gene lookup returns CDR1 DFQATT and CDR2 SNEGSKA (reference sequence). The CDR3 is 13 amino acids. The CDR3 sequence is CSARRGTLAEAFF.

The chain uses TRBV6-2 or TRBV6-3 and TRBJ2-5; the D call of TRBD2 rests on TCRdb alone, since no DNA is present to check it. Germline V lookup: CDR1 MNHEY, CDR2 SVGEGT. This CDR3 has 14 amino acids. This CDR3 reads CASSYWARGETQYF.

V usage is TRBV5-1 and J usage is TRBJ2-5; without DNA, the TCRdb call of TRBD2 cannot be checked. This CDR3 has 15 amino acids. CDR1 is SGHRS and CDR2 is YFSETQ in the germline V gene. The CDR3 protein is CASSLAFGETETQYF.

Here the CDR3 reads CASSLGRVRTEAFF. This chain joins TRBV5-1 and TRBJ1-1; TCRdb lists TRBD1, though no DNA is available to test this call. The CDR3 is 14 amino acids. CDR1 and CDR2 (germline): SGHRS, YFSETQ.

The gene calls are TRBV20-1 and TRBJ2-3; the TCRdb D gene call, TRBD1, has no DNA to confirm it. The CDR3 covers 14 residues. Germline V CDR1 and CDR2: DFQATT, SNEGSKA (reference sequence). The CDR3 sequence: CSASHGTSGDTQYF.

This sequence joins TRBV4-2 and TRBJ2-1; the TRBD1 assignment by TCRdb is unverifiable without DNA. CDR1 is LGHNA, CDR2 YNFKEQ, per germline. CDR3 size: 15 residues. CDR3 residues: CASSQGGTGYNEQFF.

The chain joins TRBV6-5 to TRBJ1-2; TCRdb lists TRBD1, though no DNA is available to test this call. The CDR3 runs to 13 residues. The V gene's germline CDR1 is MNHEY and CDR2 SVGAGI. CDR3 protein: CATRTVKAYGYTF.

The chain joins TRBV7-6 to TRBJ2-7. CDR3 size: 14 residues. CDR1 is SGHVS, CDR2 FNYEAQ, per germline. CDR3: CASSLDQAAYEQYF.

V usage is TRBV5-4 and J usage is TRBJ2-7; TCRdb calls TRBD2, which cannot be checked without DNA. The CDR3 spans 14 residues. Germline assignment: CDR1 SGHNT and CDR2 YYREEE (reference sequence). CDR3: CASSPDQGSYEQYF.